This TCR beta chain was sequenced during a study of blood T cell repertoires in COVID-19. Study-wide background: Spain, Italy and the United States supplied samples that represented acute and convalescent COVID-19. PBMCs, B-cell-depleted T cells, or T cells were the source of the cDNA or gDNA that made up the material.

V lost 3 bases to trimming and J lost 6 bases; unmatched junction nucleotides: 3. Germline CDR1 reads MNHEY; CDR2 reads SMNVEV (reference sequence). The CDR3 has 15 amino acids. Original data processing: Reference gene primer amplification gave estimated nucleated cell counts. Assay: immunoSEQ multiplex PCR; the TCRdb copy retains only in-frame clones and omits some. D and trimming were read from the DNA, whereas the V and J calls and clone size are those reported in that table. The table has 60,000 to 75,000 clones, 84% seen once; the top ten hold 9.5% to 15%. Sequencing was carried out using peripheral blood. The V call is TRBV27, the J call TRBJ2-1; 12 nucleotides match TRBD2. This receptor was identified in a human donor in a cohort sampled during active COVID-19. The CDR3 loop reads CASSLTSGSGNEQFF. The CDR3 DNA reads TGTGCCAGCAGTTTGACTAGCGGGAGTGGCAATGAGCAGTTCTTC.